The 19 T cell receptor beta chains listed next were all sequenced from one sample in a study of T cells in Graves' hyperthyroidism and ophthalmopathy. Amplification yielded TCR beta CDR3 regions, with RNA transcripts as the source. Using the HTBI primer set, a first-round RT-PCR was run on the TCR CDR3. One entry per CDR3 protein results from TCRdb running MiXCR on the multiplex PCR reads. Of under 550,000 distinct CDR3 sequences listed, roughly an eighth were seen once; the top ten hold about 4.9%. Sequenced sample: blood. These receptors were collected from a woman in her late teens or twenties with Graves' hyperthyroidism.

This clonotype appeared many times. This chain uses TRBV5-1 with TRBJ1-1; D unclear. CDR1 SGHRS and CDR2 YFSETQ come from the germline V gene. The length of the CDR3 is 15 residues. V was shortened by 2 bases and J by 0 bases, with 11 bases between the two germline ends. CDR3 protein: CASSLEKGLNTEAFF. As DNA, the CDR3 is TGCGCCAGCAGCTTAGAGAAAGGACTGAACACTGAAGCTTTCTTT.

This clonotype was seen more than once but under ten times. The chain uses TRBV10-3 and TRBJ2-2; 7 bases map to TRBD1. Trimming took 6 bases from V and 0 from J; bases not matched to a gene: 4. Germline CDR1 and CDR2: ENHRY and SYGVKD. The CDR3 totals 15 residues. Here the CDR3 DNA reads TGTGCCATCAGCCTCGGGACAGCGAACACCGGGGAGCTGTTTTTT. Its protein product is CAISLGTANTGELFF.

The rearrangement links TRBV27 to TRBJ1-6; D is unresolved. This CDR3 has 13 residues. CDR1 MNHEY and CDR2 SMNVEV come from the germline V gene (reference sequence). Trimming removed 0 bases from V and 16 bases from J, with 13 bases in between. The CDR3 DNA is TGTGCCAGCAGTTTATCACTAGGTTTTACACTCCACTTT. Translated, it gives CASSLSLGFTLHF.

Many counts were recorded for this clonotype. This chain connects TRBV30 to TRBJ1-2; D unclear. The CDR3 is made up of 15 amino acids. Trimming removed 4 bases from V and 8 bases from J, with 23 bases in between. Germline V gene lookup returns CDR1 GTSNPN and CDR2 SVGIG (reference sequence). The CDR3 here is CAWIATQTWAAGYTF. CDR3 coding DNA: TGTGCCTGGATCGCCACCCAAACATGGGCCGCCGGCTACACCTTC.

The chain recombines TRBV19 with TRBJ2-6; D might be TRBD1 (5 bases). The CDR3 consists of 16 residues. The germline V gene encodes CDR1 LNHDA and CDR2 SQIVND (reference sequence). Between the trimmed V and J ends, which lost 6 bases and 4 bases, there was a span of 16 bases. The CDR3 DNA reads as TGTGCCAGTAGGAATGTCCAGGGCTCCGGGGCCAACGTCCTGACTTTC. Translating it yields CASRNVQGSGANVLTF.

A few counts support this clonotype. CDR3 residues: CASSHGDRGRTSYTF. CDR3 bases: TGCGCCAGCAGCCACGGGGACAGGGGGCGGACTAGCTACACCTTC. The chain has TRBV4-3 and TRBJ1-2; TRBD1 matches at 12 bases. Germline V gives CDR1 LGHNA, CDR2 YSLEER. This CDR3 spans 15 amino acids. Trimming removed 3 bases from V and 9 bases from J; junction bases left unmatched: 8.

In this sample, this clonotype turned up many times. The chain recombines TRBV7-8 with TRBJ1-5; possibly TRBD1 for D (6 bases). The CDR3 spans 16 residues. Germline V gene lookup returns CDR1 SGHVS and CDR2 FQNEAQ. V dropped 3 bases and J dropped 4 bases, with 16 bases sitting between them. Here the CDR3 DNA reads TGTGCCAGCAGCTTCAGACAGGAGAGCGGGAATCAGCCCCAGCATTTT. Its protein product is CASSFRQESGNQPQHF.

This clonotype was counted between two and nine times. The chain employs TRBV6-1 and TRBJ1-1, with D possibly matching TRBD1 (6 bases). The CDR3 loop spans 13 amino acids. Germline assignment: CDR1 MNHNS and CDR2 SASEGT. Trimming removed 4 bases at V and 8 bases at J, with 14 bases between. The CDR3 nucleotides are TGTGCCAGCAGTGCCACCCCAGGACAGGAAGCTTTCTTT. As protein: CASSATPGQEAFF.

Ten or more counts support this clonotype. V and J are TRBV5-1 and TRBJ2-5; D might be TRBD1 or TRBD2, each matching 5 bases. This CDR3 spans 15 amino acids. The germline V and J ends were trimmed by 0 bases and 4 bases, with 13 bases remaining between them. Germline values: CDR1 SGHRS, CDR2 YFSETQ. The DNA for the CDR3 is TGCGCCAGCAGCTTGGGGACCGGGGCACCAGAGACCCAGTACTTC. Amino acid sequence: CASSLGTGAPETQYF.

Of note for this clonotype: Sequence at one end of the junction differs from germline and may be a read error. The chain combines TRBV2 with TRBJ2-7; TRBD2 aligns across 14 bases. This CDR3 region has 14 residues. Per germline, CDR1 SNHLY and CDR2 FYNNEI. The CDR3 reads CASRGLAGVYEQHF. CDR3 sequence (DNA): TGTGCCAGCAGGGGACTAGCGGGAGTATACGAGCAGCACTTC.

J is TRBJ1-3 and V is TRBV6-1; possibly TRBD1 for D (6 bases). V was trimmed by 6 bases and J by 0 bases, leaving 12 bases between them. The germline CDR1 and CDR2 sequences are MNHNS and SASEGT. The CDR3 extends over 15 amino acids. CDR3 region: CASRDLGGSGNTIYF. The CDR3 nucleotides are TGTGCCAGCAGAGACCTAGGGGGCTCTGGAAACACCATATATTTT.

The V and J genes are TRBV12-3 or TRBV12-4 and TRBJ2-3; no reliable D call. Trimming shortened V by 6 bases and J by 10 bases, and 17 bases separated the two germline ends. The CDR3 totals 13 residues. CDR3 nucleotide sequence: TGTGCCAGCAGCAAGACGGGCTCCGAGGCGCAGTATTTT. This translates into CASSKTGSEAQYF.

The table lists this clonotype with many counts. The chain carries TRBV2 and TRBJ2-3; 7 bases are shared with TRBD2. The junction had 4 bases not matched to a gene; V was cut back by 3 bases and J by 4 bases. CDR1 is SNHLY and CDR2 is FYNNEI in the germline V gene. The CDR3 has 14 residues. CDR3 sequence (DNA): TGTGCCAGCAGTGAGGGTGCGGGAGCAGATACGCAGTATTTT. Protein product: CASSEGAGADTQYF.

The table lists this clonotype with many counts. This sequence joins TRBV29-1 and TRBJ2-5; D gene ambiguous. This CDR3 has 13 residues. V shed 3 bases and J shed 5 bases, with 13 bases lying between them. Per germline, CDR1 SQVTM and CDR2 ANQGSEA. The CDR3 loop is CSVEGPGMETQYF. In nucleotides, the CDR3 is TGCAGCGTTGAGGGTCCGGGTATGGAGACCCAGTACTTC.

This clonotype was counted many times. This rearrangement joins TRBV28 to TRBJ1-1; 9 bases align to TRBD1. CDR3 length: 19 amino acids. The V and J ends lost 5 bases and 3 bases, in that order; junction bases with no gene match: 19. CDR1 and CDR2 (germline): MDHEN, SYDVKM. The CDR3 protein is CASSLPRDRVVLTHTEAFF. In nucleotides, the CDR3 is TGTGCCAGCAGTCTCCCGCGGGACAGGGTGGTATTGACTCACACTGAAGCTTTCTTT.

This clonotype occurred many times. The rearrangement links TRBV28 to TRBJ2-5; D possibly corresponds to TRBD2 (6 bases). Trimming removed 6 bases from V and 6 bases from J, with 11 bases in between. This CDR3 contains 12 residues. Per the germline V gene, CDR1 is MDHEN and CDR2 is SYDVKM. The CDR3 protein is CASSSGSKTQYF. The CDR3 DNA follows: TGTGCCAGCAGCTCCGGGAGCAAGACCCAGTACTTC.

This clonotype was recorded at least ten times. The chain links TRBV11-1 to TRBJ2-3, with D possibly matching TRBD2 (6 bases). CDR1 and CDR2 (germline): SGHAT, FQDESV (reference sequence). The V end lost 5 bases, the J end lost 2 bases, and 17 bases lay between the germline ends. The CDR3 length is 16 residues. CDR3 amino acids: CASSPEGSGVTDTQYF. The CDR3 nucleotides read TGTGCCAGCAGCCCCGAGGGTTCGGGGGTCACAGATACGCAGTATTTT.

Comment on this clonotype: This may stem from a read error, because a much larger clone lies one nucleotide away. V and J are TRBV5-1 and TRBJ2-1; 7 bases align to TRBD2. CDR3 length: 15 amino acids. Germline V gene data show CDR1 as SGHRS and CDR2 as YFSETQ. DNA for the CDR3: TGCGCCAGCGGCTTGGGGACTACGAGTTACAATGAGCAGTTCTTC. This codes for CASGLGTTSYNEQFF.

This clonotype was recorded many times. The chain links TRBV10-3 to TRBJ2-1; 7 bases line up with TRBD2. This CDR3 spans 15 amino acids. The V segment lost 11 bases and the J segment 5 bases; nucleotides outside the gene matches: 15. Looked up from germline, CDR1 is ENHRY and CDR2 is SYGVKD. The CDR3 spells CAARAQASGNNEQFF. For the CDR3, the DNA is TGTGCCGCCCGCGCCCAGGCTAGCGGCAACAATGAGCAGTTCTTC.